This T cell receptor beta chain came from a study of identical twins. Study-wide points: Insertions were reduced in abundant cord blood beta clonotypes but not in memory repertoires.

About this clonotype: Its matching antigen is unknown.

The CDR3 length is 12 residues. Per the germline V gene, CDR1 is SQVTM and CDR2 is ANQGSEA. V gave up 5 bases and J gave up 5 bases, with 12 bases separating them. TCRdb ran MiXCR on the 5' RACE reads and lists one entry per CDR3 protein. The table has 400,000 to 500,000 distinct CDR3 sequences, roughly an eighth seen once. These data also featured in a second study, about yellow fever vaccine responses in identical twins.

This receptor was identified in a woman aged 18-35 years in good health. Sequencing was performed on CD4+ T cells sorted from blood. The chain has TRBV29-1 and TRBJ2-5; TRBD1 is a possible D gene (6 bases). The CDR3 nucleotides are TGCAGCGTTAGGACAGCCACGGAGACCCAGTACTTC. Translated: CSVRTATETQYF.